Listed below are T cell receptor beta chains from one sample, sequenced in a study of blood T cell repertoires in COVID-19. This table comes from immunoSEQ multiplex PCR, and its TCRdb copy is limited to in-frame clones, with some not included. This repertoire shows about 270,000 clones, about 88% found once; its top ten account for 3%. The sequenced sample consisted of PBMCs or T cells enriched from blood (not recorded which). The receptors stem from a woman aged 50 to 60 who had recovered from COVID-19. Each CDR3 is given with its conserved first and last residue. Fields, in order: D gene, J gene, clone size, V gene, CDR3 DNA, CDR3 protein. A D gene is named only where the DNA matches it firmly. Clone size is not always given. Where it is, it says once, few, many or a class for expanded clones.

>TRBD1|TRBJ1-6|-|TRBV28
TGTGCCAGCAGTTTAGTGGACAGGGGAGAGAAATCACCCCTCCACTTT
CASSLVDRGEKSPLHF
>-|TRBJ2-7|-|TRBV6-2/TRBV6-3
TGTGCCAGCAGTTACTCATTATACGAGCAGTACTTC
CASSYSLYEQYF
>TRBD2|TRBJ2-3|once|TRBV7-3
TGTGCCAGCAGTCCCCGGGGGGGCCAGGGGTTGACAGATACGCAGTATTTT
CASSPRGGQGLTDTQYF
>-|TRBJ2-3|-|TRBV28
TGTGCCAGCAGTAGTTGGGGCGGTAGCACAGATACGCAGTATTTT
CASSSWGGSTDTQYF
>TRBD1|TRBJ1-2|-|TRBV7-9
TGTGCCAGCGGGATGACAGGGGGCTATGGCTACACCTTC
CASGMTGGYGYTF
>TRBD1|TRBJ2-7|once|TRBV9
TGTGCCAGCCAGGGAGGGACAGGGTCCGAGCAGTACTTC
CASQGGTGSEQYF
>-|TRBJ2-2|-|TRBV28
TGTGCCAGCAGCCATAACTACAGGGAACCGAACACCGGGGAGCTGTTTTTT
CASSHNYREPNTGELFF
>-|TRBJ2-5|-|TRBV10-3
TGTGCCATCAGTGAGGGGAGCCAAGAGACCCAGTACTTC
CAISEGSQETQYF
>-|TRBJ2-7|-|TRBV30
TGTGCCTGGCGGGCCGGAGCGGCCTACGAGCAGTACTTC
CAWRAGAAYEQYF
>TRBD2|TRBJ2-1|-|TRBV7-3
TGTGCCAGCAGCCCCGGGAACGGGAGGGCTGGCGAGCAGTTCTTC
CASSPGNGRAGEQFF
>-|TRBJ1-3|-|TRBV3-1/TRBV3-2
TGTGCCAGCAGCCAAGACAGGGTTACTGGAAACACCATATATTTT
CASSQDRVTGNTIYF
>-|TRBJ1-2|-|TRBV28
TGTGCCAGCGAGTCGGGACTCTATGGCTACACCTTC
CASESGLYGYTF
>-|TRBJ2-1|-|TRBV18
TGTGCCAGCTCACCATTCCGGGAGACCTACAATGAGCAGTTCTTC
CASSPFRETYNEQFF
>-|TRBJ2-7|-|TRBV10-3
TGTGCCATCAGTGATTCATTTCAGGGGACCTACGAGCAGTACTTC
CAISDSFQGTYEQYF
>TRBD2|TRBJ2-1|-|TRBV19
TGTGCCAGTAGCGAGAGCGGGGGCGGACGGTTCGGACTAAGCTACAATGAGCAGTTCTTC
CASSESGGGRFGLSYNEQFF
>TRBD1|TRBJ2-7|-|TRBV5-1
TGCGCCAGCAGCTTGGCCGGGACAGGCGTCTCATACGAGCAGTACTTC
CASSLAGTGVSYEQYF